This record covers a single T cell receptor (beta chain). Its target is not known. The method was immunoSEQ multiplex PCR; TCRdb's version includes in-frame clones alone and lacks a portion of them. The table has about 160,000 clones, about nine tenths seen once; the top ten hold 10%. The validation cohort, a group of around 120 subjects, included the donors and was separate from the roughly 620-subject first cohort. This specimen comes from a study of cytomegalovirus exposure and HLA in healthy donors. As for the study in general: The use of the same platform for the 100 to 150 validation repertoires and the approximately 670 first-cohort repertoires was reported by a later analysis. General study results and limits: Some TCR beta chains (roughly 150 of them) were listed as cytomegalovirus-associated. Reportedly, diagnosis of cytomegalovirus status by the classifier showed high specificity and sensitivity.

CDR1 is SGHTA, CDR2 FQGTGA, per germline. Trimming removed 4 bases from V and 6 bases from J; junction bases left unmatched: 11. The CDR3 has 17 amino acids. The receptor was derived from a woman younger than 35 in good health and CMV-seropositive. The rearrangement joins TRBV7-3 to TRBJ2-2; 10 bases are shared with TRBD1. Sequencing was done on a sample of PBMCs. The CDR3, as DNA: TGTGCCAGCAGCTCAACGCCGGGACAGGGGATCGCCGGGGAGCTGTTTTTT. Its protein product is CASSSTPGQGIAGELFF. The variable domain in full, with the rest retrieved from reference TRBV7-3 and TRBJ2-2, is GAGVSQTPSNKVTEKGKYVELRCDPISGHTALYWYRQSLGQGPEFLIYFQGTGAADDSGLPNDRFFAVRPEGSVSTLKIQRTERGDSAVYLCASSSTPGQGIAGELFFGEGSRLTVL.